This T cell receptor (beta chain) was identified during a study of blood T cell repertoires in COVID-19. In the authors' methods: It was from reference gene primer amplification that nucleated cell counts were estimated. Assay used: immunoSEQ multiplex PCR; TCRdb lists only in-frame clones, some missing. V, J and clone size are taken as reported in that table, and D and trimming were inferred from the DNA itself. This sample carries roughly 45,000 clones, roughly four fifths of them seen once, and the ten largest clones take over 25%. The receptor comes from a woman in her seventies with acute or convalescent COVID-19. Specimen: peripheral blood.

CDR3 amino acids: CASSERLDTGELFF. The CDR3 DNA follows: TGTGCCAGCAGTGAGAGGTTGGACACCGGGGAGCTGTTTTTT. The rearrangement links TRBV25-1 to TRBJ2-2, with unresolved D. This CDR3 contains 14 residues. V shed 3 bases and J shed 3 bases, with 8 bases lying between them. CDR1 is MGHDK, CDR2 SYGVNS, per germline.